The 10 T cell receptor beta chains presented below share a single source sample, sequenced in a study of cytomegalovirus exposure and HLA in healthy donors. The PCR ran on 60 Vbeta and 13 Jbeta primers. Some clones are missing from TCRdb's copy, which holds only in-frame ones; the method was immunoSEQ multiplex PCR. In the table there are 180,000 or so clones, nearly 80% of which are singletons. Sequenced material: PBMCs. These receptors were collected from a man between 45 and 60 years old in good health and CMV-seropositive.

This chain joins TRBV5-1 and TRBJ2-1; D may be TRBD1 (5 bases). V was clipped by 0 bases and J by 9 bases, with 19 bases between them. Germline-derived CDR1 and CDR2 are SGHRS and YFSETQ. The CDR3 runs 16 residues. Written as DNA, the CDR3 is TGCGCCAGCAGCTTGGTACCGAACCAGGGTTACGGTGAGCAGTTCTTC. The encoded protein is CASSLVPNQGYGEQFF.

The rearrangement uses TRBV5-1 and TRBJ1-2, with D maybe TRBD1 (6 bases). Germline loops: CDR1 SGHRS, CDR2 YFSETQ. The CDR3 runs to 14 residues. The V gene lost 4 bases and the J gene lost 6 bases, with 16 bases spanning the gap. Written as DNA, the CDR3 is TGCGCCAGCAGCGTATACGGGACACTTGATGGCTACACCTTC. This codes for CASSVYGTLDGYTF.

This clone was counted only a few times. This chain links TRBV6-5 with TRBJ1-6; D perhaps matches TRBD1 (6 bases). The V gene lost 2 bases and the J gene lost 4 bases, with 9 bases spanning the gap. The CDR3 extends over 15 amino acids. CDR1 is MNHEY and CDR2 is SVGAGI in the germline V gene. The CDR3 spells CASSYEDRYNSPLHF. The CDR3 nucleotides read TGTGCCAGCAGTTACGAGGACAGATATAATTCACCCCTCCACTTT.

V usage is TRBV10-3 and J usage is TRBJ1-2; perhaps TRBD1 as D (6 bases). Germline CDR1 and CDR2: ENHRY and SYGVKD. CDR3 length equals 12 residues. Trimming shortened V by 3 bases and J by 8 bases, and 10 bases separated the two germline ends. The CDR3 loop is CAISEWTVGYTF. DNA of the CDR3: TGTGCCATCAGTGAATGGACAGTCGGCTACACCTTC.

The CDR3 DNA sequence: TGTGCCAGCAGCTCTTCGAACACTGAAGCTTTCTTT. It codes for CASSSSNTEAFF. This chain uses TRBV7-2 with TRBJ1-1, with unresolved D. V was pared by 4 bases and J by 1 base, with 4 bases between. CDR1 is SGHTA and CDR2 is FQGNSA in the germline V gene. This CDR3 spans 12 amino acids.

The chain recombines TRBV30 with TRBJ2-3; 8 nucleotides line up with TRBD2. The germline gives CDR1 GTSNPN, CDR2 SVGIG (reference sequence). The CDR3 loop spans 14 amino acids. The CDR3 loop reads CAYSRGGPTDTQYF. The CDR3 nucleotides read TGTGCTTATAGCCGGGGGGGGCCCACAGATACGCAGTATTTT. The complete variable domain, with remaining parts taken from reference TRBV30 and TRBJ2-3, reads SQTIHQWPATLVQPVGSPLSLECTVEGTSNPNLYWYRQAAGRGLQLLFYSVGIGQISSEVPQNLSASRPQDRQFILSSKKLLLSDSGFYLCAYSRGGPTDTQYFGPGTRLTVL.

The V and J genes are TRBV27 and TRBJ1-6; no definite D call. V lost 10 bases to trimming and J lost 8 bases, with 24 bases between them. Germline CDR1 MNHEY, CDR2 SMNVEV (reference sequence). There are 16 residues in the CDR3. CDR3 amino acids: CATRRGSGRIDSPLHF. The CDR3 DNA is TGTGCCACCCGCCGGGGTAGCGGAAGGATAGATTCACCCCTCCACTTT.

The V gene is TRBV5-4, the J gene TRBJ2-5; 12 nucleotides align to TRBD2. The J segment lost 2 bases and the V segment lost 4 bases, leaving 3 bases of the junction unmatched. The CDR3 is 15 amino acids. From germline, CDR1 is SGHNT and CDR2 YYREEE (reference sequence). The CDR3 nucleotides read TGTGCCAGCAGCACCGGGACTAGCGGGCAAGAGACCCAGTACTTC. Translated, it gives CASSTGTSGQETQYF.

CDR3 in DNA: TGTGCCAGCAGCCAAAGGGGACTAGCGGGGGGGCAGGTAGATACGCAGTATTTT. Protein product: CASSQRGLAGGQVDTQYF. The chain couples TRBV4-2 to TRBJ2-3; TRBD2 aligns across 16 bases. Germline loops: CDR1 LGHNA, CDR2 YNFKEQ. This CDR3 has 18 amino acids. V shed 2 bases and J 5 bases; nucleotides not matched to a gene: 7.

This clone has only a few counts. CDR3 protein: CASSPVTRQGGQFF. CDR3 sequence (DNA): TGTGCCAGCAGCCCCGTAACCCGACAGGGAGGGCAGTTCTTC. The rearrangement joins TRBV6-5 to TRBJ2-1; D might be TRBD1 (7 bases). The CDR3 is 14 amino acids. V shed 6 bases and J shed 12 bases, with 21 bases lying between them. Germline V gives CDR1 MNHEY, CDR2 SVGAGI.